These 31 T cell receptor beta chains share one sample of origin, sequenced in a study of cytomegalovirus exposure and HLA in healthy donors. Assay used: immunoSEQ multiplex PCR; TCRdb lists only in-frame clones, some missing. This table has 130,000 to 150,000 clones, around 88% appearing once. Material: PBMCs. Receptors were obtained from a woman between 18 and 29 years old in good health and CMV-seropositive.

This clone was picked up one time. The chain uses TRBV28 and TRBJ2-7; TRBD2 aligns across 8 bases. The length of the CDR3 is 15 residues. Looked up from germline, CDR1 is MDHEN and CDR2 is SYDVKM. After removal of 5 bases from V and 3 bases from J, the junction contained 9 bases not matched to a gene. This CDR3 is CASSPSGLVGYEQYF. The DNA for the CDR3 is TGTGCCAGCAGTCCATCGGGACTAGTCGGCTACGAGCAGTACTTC. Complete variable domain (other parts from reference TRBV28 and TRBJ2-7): DVKVTQSSRYLVKRTGEKVFLECVQDMDHENMFWYRQDPGLGLRLIYFSYDVKMKEKGDIPEGYSVSREKKERFSLILESASTNQTSMYLCASSPSGLVGYEQYFGPGTRLTVT.

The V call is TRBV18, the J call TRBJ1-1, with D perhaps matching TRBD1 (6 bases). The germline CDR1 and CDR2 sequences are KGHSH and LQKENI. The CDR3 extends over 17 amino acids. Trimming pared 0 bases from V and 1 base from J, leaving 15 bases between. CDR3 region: CASSPPNRAYSNTEAFF. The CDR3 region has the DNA TGTGCCAGCTCACCACCCAACAGGGCGTACTCGAACACTGAAGCTTTCTTT.

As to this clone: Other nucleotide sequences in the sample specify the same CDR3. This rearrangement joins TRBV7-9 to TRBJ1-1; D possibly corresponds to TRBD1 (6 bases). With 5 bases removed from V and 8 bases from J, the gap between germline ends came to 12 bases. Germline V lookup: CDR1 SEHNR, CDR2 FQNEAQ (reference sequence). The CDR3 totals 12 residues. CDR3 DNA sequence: TGTGCCAGCAGCCTCAGCGGGACAGAAGCTTTCTTT. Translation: CASSLSGTEAFF.

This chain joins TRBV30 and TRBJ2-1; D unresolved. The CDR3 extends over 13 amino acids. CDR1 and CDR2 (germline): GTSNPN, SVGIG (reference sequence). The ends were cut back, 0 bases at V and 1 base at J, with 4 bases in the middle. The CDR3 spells CAWSVQSYNEQFF. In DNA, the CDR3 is TGTGCCTGGAGTGTACAGTCCTACAATGAGCAGTTCTTC.

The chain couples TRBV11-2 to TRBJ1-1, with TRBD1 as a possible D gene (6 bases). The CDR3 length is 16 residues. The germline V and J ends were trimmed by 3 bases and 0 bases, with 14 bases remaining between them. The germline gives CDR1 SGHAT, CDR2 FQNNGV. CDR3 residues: CASSFRPDRLNTEAFF. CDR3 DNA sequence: TGTGCCAGCAGCTTTCGACCCGACAGGCTGAACACTGAAGCTTTCTTT.

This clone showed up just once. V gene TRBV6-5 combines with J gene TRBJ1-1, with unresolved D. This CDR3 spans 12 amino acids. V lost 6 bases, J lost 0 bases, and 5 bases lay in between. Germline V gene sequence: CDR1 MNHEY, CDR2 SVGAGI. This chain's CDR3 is CASSAMNTEAFF. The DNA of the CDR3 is TGTGCCAGCAGCGCGATGAACACTGAAGCTTTCTTT.

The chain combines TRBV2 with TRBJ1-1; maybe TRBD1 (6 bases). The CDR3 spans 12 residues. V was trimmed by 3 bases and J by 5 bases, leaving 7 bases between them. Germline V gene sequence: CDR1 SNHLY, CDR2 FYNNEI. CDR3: CASSDRGTEAFF. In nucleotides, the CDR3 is TGTGCCAGCAGTGATAGGGGGACTGAAGCTTTCTTT.

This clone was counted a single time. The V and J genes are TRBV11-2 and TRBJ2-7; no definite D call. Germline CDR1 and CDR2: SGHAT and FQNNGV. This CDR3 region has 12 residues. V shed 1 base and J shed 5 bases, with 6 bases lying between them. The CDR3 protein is CASSLVADEQYF. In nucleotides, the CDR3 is TGTGCCAGCAGCTTAGTCGCGGACGAGCAGTACTTC. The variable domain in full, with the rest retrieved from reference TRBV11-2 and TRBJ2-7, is EAGVAQSPRYKIIEKRQSVAFWCNPISGHATLYWYQQILGQGPKLLIQFQNNGVVDDSQLPKDRFSAERLKGVDSTLKIQPAKLEDSAVYLCASSLVADEQYFGPGTRLTVT.

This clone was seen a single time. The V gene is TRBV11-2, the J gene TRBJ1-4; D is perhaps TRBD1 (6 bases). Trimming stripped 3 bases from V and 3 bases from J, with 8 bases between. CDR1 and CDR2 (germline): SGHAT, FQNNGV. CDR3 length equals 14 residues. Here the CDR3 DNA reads TGTGCCAGCAGCTTTTCAGGGGCTAATGAAAAACTGTTTTTT. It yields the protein CASSFSGANEKLFF.

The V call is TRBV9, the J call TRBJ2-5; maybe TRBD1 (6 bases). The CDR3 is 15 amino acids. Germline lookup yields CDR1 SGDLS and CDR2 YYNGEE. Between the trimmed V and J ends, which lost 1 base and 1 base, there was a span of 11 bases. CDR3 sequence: CASSVFGGSQETQYF. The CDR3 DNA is TGTGCCAGCAGCGTATTTGGGGGCAGCCAAGAGACCCAGTACTTC.

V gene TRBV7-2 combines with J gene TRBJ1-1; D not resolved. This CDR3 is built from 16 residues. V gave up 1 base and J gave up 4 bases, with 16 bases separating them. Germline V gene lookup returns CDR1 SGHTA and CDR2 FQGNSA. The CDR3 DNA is TGTGCCAGCAGCTTAGAATCATCAATTTTCGGCACTGAAGCTTTCTTT. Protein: CASSLESSIFGTEAFF.

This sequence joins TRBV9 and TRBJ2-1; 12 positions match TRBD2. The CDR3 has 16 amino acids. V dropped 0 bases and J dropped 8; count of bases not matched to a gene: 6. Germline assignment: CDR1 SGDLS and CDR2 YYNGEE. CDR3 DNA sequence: TGTGCCAGCAGCGTAGGTTCTAGCGGGGGGGCTGATGAGCAGTTCTTC. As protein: CASSVGSSGGADEQFF.

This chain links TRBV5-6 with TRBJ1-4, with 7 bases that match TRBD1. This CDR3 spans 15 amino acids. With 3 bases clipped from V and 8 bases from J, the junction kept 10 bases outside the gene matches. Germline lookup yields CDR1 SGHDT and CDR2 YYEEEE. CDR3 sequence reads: CASSSSFSGGEKLFF. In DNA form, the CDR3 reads TGTGCCAGCAGCTCCTCCTTCTCAGGGGGGGAAAAACTGTTTTTT.

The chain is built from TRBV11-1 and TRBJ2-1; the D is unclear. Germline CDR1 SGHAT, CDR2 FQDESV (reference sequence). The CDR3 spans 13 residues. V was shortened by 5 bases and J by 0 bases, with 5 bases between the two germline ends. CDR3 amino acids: CASSPSSYNEQFF. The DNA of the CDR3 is TGTGCCAGCAGCCCGAGCTCCTACAATGAGCAGTTCTTC.

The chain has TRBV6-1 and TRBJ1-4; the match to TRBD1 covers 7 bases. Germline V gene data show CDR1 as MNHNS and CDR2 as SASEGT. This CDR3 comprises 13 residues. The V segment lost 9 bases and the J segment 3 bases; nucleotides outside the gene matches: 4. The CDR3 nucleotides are TGTGCCAGTTCAGGGGGGTCTAATGAAAAACTGTTTTTT. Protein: CASSGGSNEKLFF.

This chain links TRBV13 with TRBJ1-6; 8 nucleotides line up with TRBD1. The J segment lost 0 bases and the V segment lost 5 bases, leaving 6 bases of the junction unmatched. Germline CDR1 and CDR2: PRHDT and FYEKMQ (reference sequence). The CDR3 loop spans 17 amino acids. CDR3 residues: CASSLGTGLSYNSPLHF. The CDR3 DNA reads TGTGCCAGCAGCCTTGGGACAGGACTCTCCTATAATTCACCCCTCCACTTT.

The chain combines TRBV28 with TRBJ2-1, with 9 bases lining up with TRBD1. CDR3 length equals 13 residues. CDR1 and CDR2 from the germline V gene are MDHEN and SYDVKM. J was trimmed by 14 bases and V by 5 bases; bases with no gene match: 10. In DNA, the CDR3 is TGTGCCAGCAGTCCTAACAGGGGGCGGAGAGAGTTCTTC. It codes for CASSPNRGRREFF.

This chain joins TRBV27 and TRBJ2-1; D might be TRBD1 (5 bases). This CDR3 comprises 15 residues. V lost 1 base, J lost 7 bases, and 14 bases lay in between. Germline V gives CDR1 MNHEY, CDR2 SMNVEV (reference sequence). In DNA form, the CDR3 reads TGTGCCAGCAGTTTATGGGGCCCTGCCCAAAATGAGCAGTTCTTC. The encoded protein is CASSLWGPAQNEQFF.

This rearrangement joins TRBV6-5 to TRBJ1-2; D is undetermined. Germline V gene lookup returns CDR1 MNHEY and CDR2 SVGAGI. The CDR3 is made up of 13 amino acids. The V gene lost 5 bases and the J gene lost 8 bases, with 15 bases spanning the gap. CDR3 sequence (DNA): TGTGCCAGCAGTACCGGGTTCCAAGCGGGCTACACCTTC. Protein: CASSTGFQAGYTF.

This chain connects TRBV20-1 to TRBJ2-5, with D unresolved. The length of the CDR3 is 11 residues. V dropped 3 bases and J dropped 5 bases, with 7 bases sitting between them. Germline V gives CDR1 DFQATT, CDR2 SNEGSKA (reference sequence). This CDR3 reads CSASLLETQYF. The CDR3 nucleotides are TGCAGTGCTAGCTTATTGGAGACCCAGTACTTC.

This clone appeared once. The CDR3 sequence: CASSRWGDQETQYF. In DNA, the CDR3 is TGTGCCAGCAGCCGGTGGGGGGATCAAGAGACCCAGTACTTC. The chain links TRBV7-6 to TRBJ2-5; a weak D match, TRBD2 (6 bases). The CDR3 is made up of 14 amino acids. Germline values: CDR1 SGHVS, CDR2 FNYEAQ. V shed 5 bases and J shed 2 bases, with 12 bases lying between them.

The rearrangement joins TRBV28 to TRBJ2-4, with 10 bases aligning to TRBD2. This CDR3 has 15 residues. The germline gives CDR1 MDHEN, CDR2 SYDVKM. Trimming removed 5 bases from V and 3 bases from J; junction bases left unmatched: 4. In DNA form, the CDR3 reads TGTGCCAGCAGTCCCCAGCGGGAGGGCAAAAACATTCAGTACTTC. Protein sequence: CASSPQREGKNIQYF.

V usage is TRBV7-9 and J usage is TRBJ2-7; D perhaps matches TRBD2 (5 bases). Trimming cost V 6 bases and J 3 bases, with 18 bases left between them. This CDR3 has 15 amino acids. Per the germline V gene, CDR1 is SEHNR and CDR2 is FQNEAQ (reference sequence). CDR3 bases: TGTGCCAGCAGACCTGATAGCGCGCCGGGCTACGAGCAGTACTTC. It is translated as CASRPDSAPGYEQYF.

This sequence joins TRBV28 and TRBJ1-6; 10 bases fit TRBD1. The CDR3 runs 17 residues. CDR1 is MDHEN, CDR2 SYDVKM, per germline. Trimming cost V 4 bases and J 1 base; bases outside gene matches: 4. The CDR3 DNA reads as TGTGCCAGCAGTTCGACAGGGGGCCTTTCCTATAATTCACCCCTCCACTTT. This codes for CASSSTGGLSYNSPLHF.

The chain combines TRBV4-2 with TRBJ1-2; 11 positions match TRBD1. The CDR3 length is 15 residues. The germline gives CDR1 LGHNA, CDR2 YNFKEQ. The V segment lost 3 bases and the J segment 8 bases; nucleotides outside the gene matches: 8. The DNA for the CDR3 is TGTGCCAGCAGCCATAAAGGGACAGGGGGTTACGGCTACACCTTC. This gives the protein CASSHKGTGGYGYTF.

The CDR3 DNA sequence: TGTGCCAGCAGCTTAGCGAGGGATTTAACGAATGAGCAGTTCTTC. Amino acids: CASSLARDLTNEQFF. The chain is built from TRBV7-9 and TRBJ2-1; D might be TRBD2 (5 bases). Trimming left V 0 bases short and J 7 bases short, with 13 bases between. The CDR3 is 15 residues long. Germline CDR1 is SEHNR and CDR2 is FQNEAQ (reference sequence).

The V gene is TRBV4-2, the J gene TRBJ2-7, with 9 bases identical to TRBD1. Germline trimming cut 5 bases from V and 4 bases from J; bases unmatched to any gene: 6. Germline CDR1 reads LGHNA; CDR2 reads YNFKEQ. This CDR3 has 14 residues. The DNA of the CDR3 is TGTGCCAGCAGCTCGTCGGACAGGGGTTACGAGCAGTACTTC. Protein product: CASSSSDRGYEQYF.

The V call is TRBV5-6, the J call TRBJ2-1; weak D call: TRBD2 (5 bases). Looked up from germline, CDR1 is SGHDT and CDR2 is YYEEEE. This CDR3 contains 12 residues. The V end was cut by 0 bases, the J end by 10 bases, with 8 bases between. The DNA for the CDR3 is TGTGCCAGCAGCTTGGCTTCGGGGGAGCAGTTCTTC. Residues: CASSLASGEQFF.

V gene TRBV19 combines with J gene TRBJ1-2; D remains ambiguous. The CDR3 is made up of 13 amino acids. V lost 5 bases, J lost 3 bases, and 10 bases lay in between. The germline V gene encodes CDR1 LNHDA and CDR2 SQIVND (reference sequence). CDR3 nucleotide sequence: TGTGCCAGTAGTGGAATAGCTTACTATGGCTACACCTTC. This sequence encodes CASSGIAYYGYTF.

This CDR3 reads CASSSQSRTSGRALSYEQYF. CDR3 nucleotide sequence: TGTGCCAGCAGTTCCCAGTCTAGGACTAGCGGGAGGGCCCTTTCCTACGAGCAGTACTTC. The chain employs TRBV6-4 and TRBJ2-7; 15 bases align to TRBD2. V was pared by 5 bases and J by 1 base, with 15 bases of the junction left unmatched. Germline-derived CDR1 and CDR2 are MRHNA and SNTAGT. The CDR3 contains 20 residues.

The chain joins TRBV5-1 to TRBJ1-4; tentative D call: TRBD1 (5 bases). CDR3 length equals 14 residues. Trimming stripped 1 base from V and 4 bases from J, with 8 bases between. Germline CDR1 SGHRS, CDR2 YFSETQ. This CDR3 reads CASSLRGINEKLFF. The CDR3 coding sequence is TGCGCCAGCAGCTTGCGGGGGATTAATGAAAAACTGTTTTTT.